Listed below are T cell receptor beta chains from one sample, sequenced in a study of cytomegalovirus exposure and HLA in healthy donors. The data were produced by immunoSEQ multiplex PCR, yet TCRdb's version contains in-frame clones alone and is incomplete. Among under 90,000 clones, 70% to 80% were seen once, and the ten largest hold around 3.7%. Sequencing used PBMCs. Receptor source: a man aged 40-49 years in good health and CMV-seronegative. Each CDR3 is given with its conserved first and last residue. Each record gives: clone size, V gene, CDR3 protein. The size entry is marked missing in some rows and otherwise reads once, few, many or a size class.

>-|TRBV2
CASSDRISLGRGNTEAFF
>-|TRBV9
CASSVGWTSGGLSTDTQYF
>-|TRBV6-1
CASRRRGMNTEAFF
>-|TRBV5-4
CASSSPGQSVTDTQYF
>-|TRBV28
CASSTRDRAVATQYF
>-|TRBV11-2
CASSPTGREATNEKLFF
>-|TRBV2
CASILDSNTGELFF
>-|TRBV9
CASSVDGEQYF
>-|TRBV30
CAWDTGQDGQETQYF
>-|TRBV5-1
CASSSGQGAVGYTF
>-|TRBV18
CASSLEGGATNEKLFF
>-|TRBV6-5
CASSYGSFQETQYF
>few|TRBV15
CATSRDFTSYEQYF
>-|TRBV6-5
CASGRDRGYEQYF
>-|TRBV7-2
CASSLVTANTGELFF
>-|TRBV7-3
CASSSDTSEQYF
>-|TRBV30
CAWSLVYGYTF
>-|TRBV7-2
CASSLQESGNTIYF
>-|TRBV9
CASSVGYTGNYGYTF
>-|TRBV4-2
CASSQGEAGGLETQYF
>-|TRBV7-3
CASSLSGNTGELFF
>few|TRBV6-6
CASKGRGLNTEAFF
>once|TRBV5-4
CASSSRQGSTEAFF
>-|TRBV6-5
CASSYQAGSYNEQFF
>-|TRBV9
CASSQGFRDTQYF
>once|TRBV9
CASSSGAGAQGGEQFF
>-|TRBV9
CASSVAGGNTEAFF
>-|TRBV10-3
CAISELPMVDTQYF
>few|TRBV29-1
CSAGGKPGQGLDEQYF
>-|TRBV11-2
CASSALGAGVYNEQFF